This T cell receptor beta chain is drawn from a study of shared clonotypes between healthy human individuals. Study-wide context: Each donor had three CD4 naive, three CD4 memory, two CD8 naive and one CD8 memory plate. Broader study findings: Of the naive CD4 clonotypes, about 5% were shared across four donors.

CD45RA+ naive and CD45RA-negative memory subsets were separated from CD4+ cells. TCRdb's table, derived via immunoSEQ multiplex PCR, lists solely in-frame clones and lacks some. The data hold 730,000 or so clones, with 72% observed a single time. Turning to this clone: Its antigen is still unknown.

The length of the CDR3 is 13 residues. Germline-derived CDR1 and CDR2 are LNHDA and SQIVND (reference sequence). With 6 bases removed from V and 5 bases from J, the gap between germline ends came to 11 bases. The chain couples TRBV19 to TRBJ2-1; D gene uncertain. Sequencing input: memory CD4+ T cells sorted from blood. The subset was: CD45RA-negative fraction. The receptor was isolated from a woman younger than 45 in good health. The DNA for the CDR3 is TGTGCCAGTAGGTCGATTGGAGACAATGAGCAGTTCTTC. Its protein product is CASRSIGDNEQFF.